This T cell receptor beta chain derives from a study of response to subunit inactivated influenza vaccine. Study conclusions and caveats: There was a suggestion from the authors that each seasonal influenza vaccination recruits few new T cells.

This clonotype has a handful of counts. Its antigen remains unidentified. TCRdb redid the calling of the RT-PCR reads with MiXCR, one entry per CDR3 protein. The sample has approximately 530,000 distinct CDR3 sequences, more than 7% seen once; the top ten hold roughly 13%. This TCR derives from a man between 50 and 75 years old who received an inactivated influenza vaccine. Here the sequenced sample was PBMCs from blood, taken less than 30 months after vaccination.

The CDR3 here is CASSQDYGSYGQGIYEQYF. The CDR3 DNA reads as TGCGCCAGCAGCCAAGATTATGGGTCTTACGGACAGGGCATCTACGAGCAGTACTTC. The genes are TRBV4-1 and TRBJ2-7; 8 bases line up with TRBD1. The CDR3 spans 19 residues. CDR1 MGHRA and CDR2 YSYEKL come from the germline V gene. With V trimmed by 0 bases and J by 3 bases, 16 bases remained unmatched.